The clone carrying this T cell receptor (beta chain) was counted a few times. Authors' methods: Amplifying reference gene primers gave estimates of nucleated cell counts. TCRdb's table, derived via immunoSEQ multiplex PCR, lists solely in-frame clones and lacks some. That table is the source of V, J and clone size, and D and trimming were worked out from the DNA. The table has 300,000 to 450,000 clones, around 90% seen once. The record originates from a study of blood T cell repertoires in COVID-19. Study-wide context: Sites in the United States, Italy and Spain provided acute and convalescent COVID-19 samples. T cells, B-cell-depleted T cells, or PBMCs provided the cDNA or gDNA that served as material.

Seattle-derived patients entered the study during active infection and were followed longitudinally. The germline V gene encodes CDR1 LNHDA and CDR2 SQIVND (reference sequence). The CDR3 loop spans 17 amino acids. V dropped 4 bases and J dropped 0; count of bases not matched to a gene: 7. Sequencing was carried out using peripheral blood. This sequence originates from a woman aged 25 to 39 with COVID-19, enrolled during active disease. The chain has TRBV19 and TRBJ2-1; TRBD1 aligns across 9 bases. The CDR3 protein is CASSTGQGLYSYNEQFF. CDR3 DNA sequence: TGTGCCAGTAGTACGGGACAGGGCTTATACTCCTACAATGAGCAGTTCTTC.